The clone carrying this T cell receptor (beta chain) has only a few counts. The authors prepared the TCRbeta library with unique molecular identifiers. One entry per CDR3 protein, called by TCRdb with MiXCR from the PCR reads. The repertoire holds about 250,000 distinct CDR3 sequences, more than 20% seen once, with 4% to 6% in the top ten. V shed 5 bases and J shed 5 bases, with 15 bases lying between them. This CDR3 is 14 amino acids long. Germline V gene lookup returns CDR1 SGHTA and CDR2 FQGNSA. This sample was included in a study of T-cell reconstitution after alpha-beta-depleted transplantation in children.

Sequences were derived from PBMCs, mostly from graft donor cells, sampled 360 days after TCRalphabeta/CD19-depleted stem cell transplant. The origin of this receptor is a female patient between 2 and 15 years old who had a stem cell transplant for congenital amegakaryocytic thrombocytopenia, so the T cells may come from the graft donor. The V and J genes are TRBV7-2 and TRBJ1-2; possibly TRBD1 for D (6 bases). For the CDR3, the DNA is TGTGCCAGCAGCCCGAGGTGGGGGGCATATGGCTACACCTTC. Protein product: CASSPRWGAYGYTF.